This T cell receptor beta chain was obtained from a study of PD-1 blockade in mismatch repair-deficient tumors. Sequenced by immunoSEQ multiplex PCR; TCRdb stores in-frame clones only, minus some. This sample yields roughly 70,000 clones, of which more than 75% are seen a single time; 4.5% to 7% belongs to the top ten. Mismatch repair deficiency was confirmed in all patients, by PCR or immunohistochemistry. With 4 bases clipped from V and 6 bases from J, the junction kept 13 bases outside the gene matches. Germline CDR1 SGHNT, CDR2 YYREEE (reference sequence). The CDR3 length is 16 residues. Material: peripheral blood, obtained 2 weeks after starting pembrolizumab. This TCR came from an adult with mismatch repair-deficient cancer. The J gene is TRBJ2-1, the V gene TRBV5-4, with 7 positions matching TRBD2. The CDR3 here is CASSGGGRGLFNEQFF. The CDR3 DNA sequence: TGTGCCAGCAGCGGGGGAGGGAGAGGTTTATTCAATGAGCAGTTCTTC.